What follows are 21 T cell receptor beta chains derived from one specimen sequenced in a study of sequential checkpoint blockade in melanoma. Treatment given: randomized to nivolumab then ipilimumab (arm A) or the reverse (arm B). Only in-frame clones appear in the TCRdb table, and some are missing; sequencing was by immunoSEQ multiplex PCR. This table holds 3,000 to 4,500 clones, 20% to 25% found once. The starting material was tumor tissue (inferred from file names), obtained from a patient given nivolumab and ipilimumab in sequence. Receptors originate from a human donor with melanoma.

This clone was counted ten times or more. CDR3: CASKRGAGLPGELFF. DNA for the CDR3: TGTGCCAGCAAAAGGGGCGCGGGTTTACCCGGGGAGCTGTTTTTT. The chain employs TRBV6-8 and TRBJ2-2; either TRBD1 or TRBD2 may supply D (5 bases each). Germline lookup yields CDR1 MNHGY and CDR2 SAAAGT. This CDR3 contains 15 residues. Deletions cut 7 bases from V and 6 bases from J, with 18 bases between.

In this sample, this clone turned up many times. The chain has TRBV11-3 and TRBJ2-5; 8 nucleotides match TRBD2. This CDR3 has 18 residues. V lost 5 bases and J lost 0; bases outside the gene matches: 14. Germline CDR1 SGHNT, CDR2 YENEEA. The CDR3 loop is CASSPGREGKAHQETQYF. The DNA for the CDR3 is TGTGCCAGCAGCCCCGGGAGGGAGGGGAAAGCCCACCAAGAGACCCAGTACTTC.

This clone was observed a handful of times. This chain uses TRBV1 with TRBJ2-7; the DNA was not used to check the table's D call, TRBD2. TRBV1 is described as a pseudogene. The CDR3 consists of 17 residues. CDR3 residues: CASSQESGGRGRYEQYF. For the CDR3, the DNA is TGCGCCAGCAGCCAAGAGTCGGGTGGGCGGGGGAGATACGAGCAGTACTTC.

V is TRBV19 and J is TRBJ1-1, with D perhaps matching TRBD1 (5 bases). Per the germline V gene, CDR1 is LNHDA and CDR2 is SQIVND (reference sequence). V lost 5 bases, J lost 0 bases, and 16 bases lay in between. This CDR3 has 16 amino acids. The CDR3 reads CASSSGGKGMNTEAFF. CDR3 coding DNA: TGTGCCAGTAGTTCTGGGGGGAAGGGGATGAACACTGAAGCTTTCTTT.

The V gene is TRBV5-1, the J gene TRBJ1-5, with TRBD1 identical over 7 bases. The CDR3 contains 15 residues. Germline loops: CDR1 SGHRS, CDR2 YFSETQ. V was clipped by 3 bases and J by 1 base; unmatched bases: 4. The CDR3 DNA sequence: TGCGCCAGCAGCTGGACAGGCTCGAGCAATCAGCCCCAGCATTTT. This codes for CASSWTGSSNQPQHF.

A few counts support this clone. The genes are TRBV6-8 and TRBJ2-2; TRBD1 agrees at 11 bases. Looked up from germline, CDR1 is MNHGY and CDR2 is SAAAGT. V shed 6 bases, J shed 5 bases, and the junction held 8 bases outside the gene matches. The CDR3 is 16 residues long. The CDR3, as DNA: TGTGCCAGCAGCAACCGGGGGACAGGGGGGACCGGGGAGCTGTTTTTT. Amino acid sequence: CASSNRGTGGTGELFF.

This clone was counted a few times. J is TRBJ1-4 and V is TRBV19, with unresolved D. V shed 3 bases and J shed 2 bases, with 10 bases lying between them. CDR3 length: 15 amino acids. Germline CDR1 LNHDA, CDR2 SQIVND (reference sequence). In DNA form, the CDR3 reads TGTGCCAGTAGTATCCTTACCGAGACTAATGAAAAACTGTTTTTT. This translates into CASSILTETNEKLFF. The complete variable domain, with remaining parts taken from reference TRBV19 and TRBJ1-4, reads DGGITQSPKYLFRKEGQNVTLSCEQNLNHDAMYWYRQDPGQGLRLIYYSQIVNDFQKGDIAEGYSVSREKKESFPLTVTSAQKNPTAFYLCASSILTETNEKLFFGSGTQLSVL.

The rearrangement links TRBV30 to TRBJ1-4, with D uncertain. The V end lost 4 bases, the J end lost 3 bases, and 18 bases lay between the germline ends. This CDR3 has 16 residues. The germline V gene encodes CDR1 GTSNPN and CDR2 SVGIG (reference sequence). CDR3 region: CAWKSEPGVANEKLFF. The CDR3 DNA reads as TGTGCCTGGAAGTCGGAGCCCGGAGTGGCTAATGAAAAACTGTTTTTT. Using reference TRBV30 and TRBJ1-4 for the parts outside the CDR3, the full variable domain is SQTIHQWPATLVQPVGSPLSLECTVEGTSNPNLYWYRQAAGRGLQLLFYSVGIGQISSEVPQNLSASRPQDRQFILSSKKLLLSDSGFYLCAWKSEPGVANEKLFFGSGTQLSVL.

Only a few counts were recorded for this clone. V usage is TRBV30 and J usage is TRBJ1-1; D is perhaps TRBD1 (6 bases). Trimming took 2 bases from V and 11 from J, leaving 15 bases between them. CDR1 GTSNPN and CDR2 SVGIG come from the germline V gene (reference sequence). The CDR3 runs to 12 residues. The CDR3 DNA is TGTGCCTGGAGTAGGGGGGGCGGTGGGGCTTTCTTT. Its protein is CAWSRGGGGAFF.

This chain uses TRBV11-3 with TRBJ2-3; no firm D call. V was pared by 4 bases and J by 2 bases, with 10 bases between. This CDR3 is 14 amino acids long. Germline V lookup: CDR1 SGHNT, CDR2 YENEEA. The CDR3 sequence is CASSSTFNTDTQYF. CDR3 nucleotide sequence: TGTGCCAGCAGCTCTACCTTCAACACAGATACGCAGTATTTT.

This sequence joins TRBV18 and TRBJ2-3; 7 nucleotides match TRBD1. J lost 3 bases, V lost 5 bases, and 8 bases had no gene match. This CDR3 contains 15 residues. The germline gives CDR1 KGHSH, CDR2 LQKENI. CDR3 nucleotide sequence: TGTGCCAGCTCAATACAGGGGATGAAGACAGATACGCAGTATTTT. Translated, it gives CASSIQGMKTDTQYF.

This clone came up once. The identical CDR3 is also encoded by other nucleotide sequences in the sample. The J gene is TRBJ2-1, the V gene TRBV5-1; D is tentatively TRBD1 or TRBD2 (6 bases each). Germline-derived CDR1 and CDR2 are SGHRS and YFSETQ. The CDR3 loop spans 15 amino acids. Trimming pared 0 bases from V and 2 bases from J, leaving 9 bases between. The CDR3 DNA reads TGCGCCAGCAGCTTGGCGAGGGGGGCCTACAATGAGCAGTTCTTC. As protein: CASSLARGAYNEQFF.

This clone was observed a handful of times. Other DNA sequences from this sample encode an identical CDR3 as well. The chain has TRBV18 and TRBJ1-5; perhaps TRBD1 as D (5 bases). The ends were cut back, 3 bases at V and 2 bases at J, with 11 bases in the middle. CDR1 and CDR2 (germline): KGHSH, LQKENI. CDR3 length equals 15 residues. In nucleotides, the CDR3 is TGTGCCAGCTCACCGGACCGGGGCGGCAATCAGCCCCAGCATTTT. As protein: CASSPDRGGNQPQHF.

The sample holds a few counts of this clone. The chain carries TRBV1 and TRBJ2-2; the D call in the table, TRBD2, was not verified against the DNA. TRBV1 counts as a pseudogene. This CDR3 comprises 17 residues. This CDR3 is CASSQDLSGGATGELFF. The CDR3 DNA reads TGCGCCAGCAGCCAAGATTTAAGCGGGGGGGCCACCGGGGAGCTGTTTTTT.

V is TRBV19 and J is TRBJ1-5, with unresolved D. CDR3 length equals 17 residues. Trimming shortened V by 4 bases and J by 3 bases, and 19 bases separated the two germline ends. Germline V gene data show CDR1 as LNHDA and CDR2 as SQIVND (reference sequence). The CDR3: CASSTPHGLAHNQPQHF. The CDR3 DNA reads TGTGCCAGTAGTACCCCGCACGGGTTGGCCCACAATCAGCCCCAGCATTTT.

The genes are TRBV6-8 and TRBJ2-2; no clear D gene. There are 15 residues in the CDR3. Trimming cost V 3 bases and J 5 bases, with 13 bases left between them. Germline CDR1 and CDR2: MNHGY and SAAAGT. This chain's CDR3 is CASSYLVSPTGELFF. CDR3 coding DNA: TGTGCCAGCAGTTATTTGGTCAGCCCGACCGGGGAGCTGTTTTTT.

This clone has more than one count but fewer than ten. The gene calls are TRBV6-8 and TRBJ2-5; 9 nucleotides align to TRBD2. Losses at the gene ends were 0 bases for V and 4 bases for J; bases not matched to a gene: 3. The CDR3 is made up of 15 amino acids. Per the germline V gene, CDR1 is MNHGY and CDR2 is SAAAGT. CDR3 loop: CASSYSSSGGETQYF. CDR3 DNA sequence: TGTGCCAGCAGTTACTCGAGTAGCGGGGGAGAGACCCAGTACTTC.

This clone has just a few counts. This chain connects TRBV9 to TRBJ2-3, with TRBD1 matching over 7 bases. J gave up 0 bases and V 3 bases, and 7 bases lay outside the gene matches. Germline V CDR1 and CDR2: SGDLS, YYNGEE. This CDR3 has 16 amino acids. DNA of the CDR3: TGTGCCAGCAGCGCGCGGACAGGCGACAGCACAGATACGCAGTATTTT. Translating it yields CASSARTGDSTDTQYF.

In its sample, this clone was seen a few times. The chain employs TRBV28 and TRBJ1-5; 8 nucleotides match TRBD1. The V and J ends lost 4 bases and 6 bases, in that order; junction bases with no gene match: 8. Looked up from germline, CDR1 is MDHEN and CDR2 is SYDVKM. CDR3 length equals 15 residues. For the CDR3, the DNA is TGTGCCAGCAGTTCCCCAGGACAGGGACCTCAGCCCCAGCATTTT. Its translation is CASSSPGQGPQPQHF.

The chain links TRBV11-3 to TRBJ2-2; 8 bases map to TRBD1. Trimming took 3 bases from V and 5 from J; bases not matched to a gene: 5. There are 15 residues in the CDR3. Germline V gives CDR1 SGHNT, CDR2 YENEEA. The CDR3 DNA reads as TGTGCCAGCAGCTTGGACAGGGTGGTTACCGGGGAGCTGTTTTTT. It codes for CASSLDRVVTGELFF.

The J gene is TRBJ2-7, the V gene TRBV11-3, with 8 bases identical to TRBD1. V lost 4 bases and J lost 2; bases outside the gene matches: 4. CDR1 is SGHNT, CDR2 YENEEA, per germline. The CDR3 runs 14 residues. In DNA form, the CDR3 reads TGTGCCAGCAGCTCATACAGGGGGACCTACGAGCAGTACTTC. Translation: CASSSYRGTYEQYF.